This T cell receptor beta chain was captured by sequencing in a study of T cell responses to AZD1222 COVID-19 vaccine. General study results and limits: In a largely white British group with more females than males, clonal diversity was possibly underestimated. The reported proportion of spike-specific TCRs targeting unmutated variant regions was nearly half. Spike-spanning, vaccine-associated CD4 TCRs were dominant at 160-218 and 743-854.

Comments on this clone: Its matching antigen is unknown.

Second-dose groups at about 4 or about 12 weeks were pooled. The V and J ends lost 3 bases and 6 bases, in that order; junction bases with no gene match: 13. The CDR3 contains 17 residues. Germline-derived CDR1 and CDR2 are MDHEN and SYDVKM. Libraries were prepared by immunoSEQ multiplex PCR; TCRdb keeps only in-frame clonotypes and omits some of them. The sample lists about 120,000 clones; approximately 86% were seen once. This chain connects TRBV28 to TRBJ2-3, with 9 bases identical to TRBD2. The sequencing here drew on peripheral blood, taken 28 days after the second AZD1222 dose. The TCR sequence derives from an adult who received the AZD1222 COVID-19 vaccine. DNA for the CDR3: TGTGCCAGCAGTTTTTTGAACCTAGCGGGGTTGGGGGATACGCAGTATTTT. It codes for CASSFLNLAGLGDTQYF.